This TCR beta chain comes out of a study of T-cell memory formation after mild COVID-19. About the research overall: In these data, TCR clusters were largely donor specific.

In its sample, this clonotype was seen a few times. Its antigen is unidentified. Whole-study findings and limits: The main location of contracting CD4+ clones was CM and EM, and that of contracting CD8+ clones was EMRA. Some clones that responded turned up in pre-infection memory, which suggests that cross-reactive memory joined in.

TCRdb reanalysed the 5' RACE reads using MiXCR and keeps one entry per CDR3 protein. The sample lists under 250,000 distinct CDR3 sequences; 15% were seen once. This TCR was sampled from an adult woman who had mild COVID-19 (a few samples of this study predate the infection). Cell type and time point are not known. The sequencing input was PBMCs or a T cell subset sorted from them (not recorded which).

CDR3 sequence reads: CASSTTSGRTDTQYF. The DNA for the CDR3 is TGTGCCAGTAGTACGACTAGCGGCCGCACAGATACGCAGTATTTT. The V and J genes are TRBV19 and TRBJ2-3; 9 bases line up with TRBD2. J gave up 1 base and V 4 bases, and 3 bases lay outside the gene matches. Germline loops: CDR1 LNHDA, CDR2 SQIVND (reference sequence). The CDR3 length is 15 residues.